Following are 10 T cell receptor beta chains from one sample sequenced in a study of CD8 T cells in ankylosing spondylitis. From the 5' RACE reads, TCRdb called clonotypes with MiXCR, one entry per CDR3 protein. The repertoire has some 250,000 distinct CDR3 sequences, 20% to 30% of them found once; the top ten carry around 0.58%. Specimen: blood, either unsorted or a sorted T cell fraction (not recorded which). All receptors come from a male donor with ankylosing spondylitis or in good health (not recorded which).

As DNA, the CDR3 is TGCAGTGCCGTTTGGGGGGGCCTATTCACAGATACGCAGTATTTT. This translates into CSAVWGGLFTDTQYF. The rearrangement joins TRBV20-1 to TRBJ2-3; possibly TRBD2 for D (7 bases). Per germline, CDR1 DFQATT and CDR2 SNEGSKA (reference sequence). The ends were cut back, 6 bases at V and 2 bases at J, with 18 bases in the middle. CDR3 size: 15 residues.

The chain employs TRBV29-1 and TRBJ2-3; 7 nucleotides agree with TRBD2. CDR1 SQVTM and CDR2 ANQGSEA come from the germline V gene. The CDR3 totals 17 residues. V shed 7 bases and J 3 bases; nucleotides not matched to a gene: 19. The CDR3 DNA reads as TGCAGCGCGGACTTTACAGGAGCGGGGTGGCGTACAGATACGCAGTATTTT. It yields the protein CSADFTGAGWRTDTQYF.

The chain uses TRBV20-1 and TRBJ1-2; perhaps TRBD1 as D (6 bases). With 3 bases removed from V and 3 bases from J, the gap between germline ends came to 11 bases. CDR1 and CDR2 from the germline V gene are DFQATT and SNEGSKA (reference sequence). The CDR3 has 13 residues. The CDR3 nucleotides are TGCAGTGCTAGGGAGGACAGCGACTATGGCTACACCTTC. This sequence encodes CSAREDSDYGYTF.

The table lists this clonotype with a few counts. The V and J genes are TRBV20-1 and TRBJ1-2, with D hard to call. Germline V CDR1 and CDR2: DFQATT, SNEGSKA (reference sequence). The V end was cut by 4 bases, the J end by 6 bases, with 6 bases between. CDR3 length: 10 amino acids. CDR3 nucleotide sequence: TGCAGTGCTACCCGGGATGGCTACACCTTC. Its protein is CSATRDGYTF.

The rearrangement uses TRBV20-1 and TRBJ2-5; D gene unclear. CDR1 and CDR2 (germline): DFQATT, SNEGSKA (reference sequence). Trimming removed 3 bases at V and 0 bases at J, with 14 bases between. The length of the CDR3 is 15 residues. The CDR3 sequence is CSARDDTLYQETQYF. The CDR3 DNA reads TGCAGTGCTAGGGATGACACCCTATACCAAGAGACCCAGTACTTC.

This clonotype was counted at least ten times. This chain joins TRBV7-9 and TRBJ1-1; D gene uncertain. From germline, CDR1 is SEHNR and CDR2 FQNEAQ (reference sequence). V lost 2 bases, J lost 7 bases, and 11 bases lay in between. The CDR3 length is 13 residues. CDR3 coding DNA: TGTGCCAGCAGCTTATCTCGCGATAATGAAGCTTTCTTT. It specifies CASSLSRDNEAFF.

This sequence joins TRBV7-8 and TRBJ2-5; D tentatively reads TRBD1 or TRBD2 (7 bases each). Germline assignment: CDR1 SGHVS and CDR2 FQNEAQ. The CDR3 has 16 amino acids. Between the trimmed V and J ends, which lost 5 bases and 6 bases, there was a span of 22 bases. The CDR3 DNA reads TGTGCCAGCAGCCCAAGGGAAAACAGGGGAGGGAAGACCCAGTACTTC. It specifies CASSPRENRGGKTQYF.

This clonotype came up many times. Written as DNA, the CDR3 is TGCAGTGCTCCAGATAGCGGGGGACCCACCTACGAGCAGTACTTC. Its translation is CSAPDSGGPTYEQYF. The V and J genes are TRBV20-1 and TRBJ2-7; 9 nucleotides agree with TRBD2. The germline V gene encodes CDR1 DFQATT and CDR2 SNEGSKA (reference sequence). The CDR3 has 15 residues. Trimming took 5 bases from V and 2 from J; bases not matched to a gene: 10.

This clonotype was observed many times. The gene calls are TRBV27 and TRBJ2-3; D gene uncertain. Germline CDR1 is MNHEY and CDR2 is SMNVEV (reference sequence). V gave up 0 bases and J gave up 1 base, with 5 bases separating them. The CDR3 extends over 14 amino acids. The CDR3 DNA is TGTGCCAGCAGTTTATCGCACGGCACAGATACGCAGTATTTT. Amino acids: CASSLSHGTDTQYF.

This clonotype was counted between two and nine times. This chain connects TRBV6-5 to TRBJ2-1; TRBD2 is a possible D gene (6 bases). Trimming took off 0 bases at V and 4 bases at J, with 10 bases between the two ends. The CDR3 contains 15 residues. Germline loops: CDR1 MNHEY, CDR2 SVGAGI. The CDR3 DNA reads TGTGCCAGCAGTTACTCAGTTGCGGGGTACAATGAGCAGTTCTTC. Its translation: CASSYSVAGYNEQFF.